This T cell receptor (beta chain) was found in a study of blood T cell repertoires in COVID-19. Study-wide background: Both acute and convalescent COVID-19 samples were obtained from the United States, Italy and Spain. PBMCs, B-cell-depleted T cells, or T cells provided the cDNA or gDNA that made up the material.

This clone occurred a few times. The CDR3 is made up of 15 amino acids. Germline lookup yields CDR1 SGHVS and CDR2 FNYEAQ. Trimming took off 4 bases at V and 1 base at J, with 11 bases between the two ends. Source study methods: Reference gene primer amplification gave nucleated cell count estimates. Repertoires were generated with immunoSEQ multiplex PCR, while TCRdb's copy carries only in-frame clones and drops some. The DNA was the basis for D and trimming; V, J and clone size are from that table. The sample has about 120,000 clones; 88% are singletons. The chain links TRBV7-6 to TRBJ2-1; D not resolved. The sample was peripheral blood. The sequence was collected from a man over 45 with acute or convalescent COVID-19. In DNA form, the CDR3 reads TGTGCCAGCAGCTCAGAAACATTATCCTACAATGAGCAGTTCTTC. It codes for CASSSETLSYNEQFF.